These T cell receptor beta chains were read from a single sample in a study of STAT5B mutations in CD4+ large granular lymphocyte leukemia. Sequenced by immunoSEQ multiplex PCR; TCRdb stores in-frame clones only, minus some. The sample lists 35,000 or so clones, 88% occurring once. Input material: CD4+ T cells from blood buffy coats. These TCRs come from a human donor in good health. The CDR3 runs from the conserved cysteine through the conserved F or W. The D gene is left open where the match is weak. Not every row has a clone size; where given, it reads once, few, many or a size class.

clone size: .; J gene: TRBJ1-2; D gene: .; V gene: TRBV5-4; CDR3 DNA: TGTGCCAGCAGCTTGGGAGACAACCGGGGCTACACCTTC; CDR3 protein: CASSLGDNRGYTF
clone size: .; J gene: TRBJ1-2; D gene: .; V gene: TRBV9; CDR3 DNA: TGTGCCAGCAGCGCCAGCATCAGGGTAGAAAACTATGGCTACACCTTC; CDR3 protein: CASSASIRVENYGYTF
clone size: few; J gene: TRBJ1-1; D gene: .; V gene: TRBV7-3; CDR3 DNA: TGTGCCAGCAGCTATTCTCACGGATCCACTGAAGCTTTCTTT; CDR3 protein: CASSYSHGSTEAFF
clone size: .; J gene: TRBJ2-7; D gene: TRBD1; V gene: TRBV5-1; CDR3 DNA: TGCGCCAGTACCGGACAGGGTTTCTCCTACGAGCAGTACTTC; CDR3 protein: CASTGQGFSYEQYF
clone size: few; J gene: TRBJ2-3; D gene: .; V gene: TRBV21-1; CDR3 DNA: TGTGCCAGCAGGACTATCGGACGAGATACGCAGTATTTT; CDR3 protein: CASRTIGRDTQYF
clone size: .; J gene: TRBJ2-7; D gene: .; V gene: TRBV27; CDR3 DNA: TGTGCCAGCAACCGGGGGGGGACAGGGACCTACGAGCAGTACTTC; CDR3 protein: CASNRGGTGTYEQYF
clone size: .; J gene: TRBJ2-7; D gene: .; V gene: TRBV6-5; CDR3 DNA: TGTGCCAGCAGTTCACTTGGGACAAGAATTGAGCAGTACTTC; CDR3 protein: CASSSLGTRIEQYF
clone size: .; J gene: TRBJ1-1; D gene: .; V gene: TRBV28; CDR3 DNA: TGTGCCAGCAGTTTCCGCAGGAAACTCACTGAAGCTTTCTTT; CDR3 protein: CASSFRRKLTEAFF
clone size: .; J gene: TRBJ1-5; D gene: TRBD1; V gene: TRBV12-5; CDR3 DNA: TGTGCTAGTGGTTTGGAGACAGGGGGCCGTTGGAATCAGCCCCAGCATTTT; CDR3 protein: CASGLETGGRWNQPQHF
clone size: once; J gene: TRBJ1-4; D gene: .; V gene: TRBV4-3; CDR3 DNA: TGCGCCAGCAGCCGACAGGAGAATGAAAAACTGTTTTTT; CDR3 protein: CASSRQENEKLFF
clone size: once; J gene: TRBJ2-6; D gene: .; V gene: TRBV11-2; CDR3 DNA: TGTGCCAGCAGCCAGACTGGCCTTTCTGGGGCCAACGTCCTGACTTTC; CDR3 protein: CASSQTGLSGANVLTF
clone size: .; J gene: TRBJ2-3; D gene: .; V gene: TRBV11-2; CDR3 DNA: TGTGCCAGCAGCATCTCACCCCCAGGGATGGGGGCACAGGATACGCAGTATTTT; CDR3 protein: CASSISPPGMGAQDTQYF
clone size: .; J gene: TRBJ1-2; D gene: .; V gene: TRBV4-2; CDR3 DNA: TGTGCCAGCAGCCAAGATACCCAAGAGCAACTCTATGGCTACACCTTC; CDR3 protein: CASSQDTQEQLYGYTF
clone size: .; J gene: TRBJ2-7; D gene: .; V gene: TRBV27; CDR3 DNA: TGTGCCAGCAGTTTTCGGGGGCCCCACTACGAGCAGTACTTC; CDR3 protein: CASSFRGPHYEQYF
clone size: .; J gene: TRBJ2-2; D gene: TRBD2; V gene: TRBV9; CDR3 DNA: TGTGCCAGCAGCCGAGCGGGGCAAGACACCGGGGAGCTGTTTTTT; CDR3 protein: CASSRAGQDTGELFF
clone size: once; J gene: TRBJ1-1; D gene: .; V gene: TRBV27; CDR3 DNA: TGTGCCAGCAGTAGCTACCGGACAACCGCTTACACTGAAGCTTTCTTT; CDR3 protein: CASSSYRTTAYTEAFF
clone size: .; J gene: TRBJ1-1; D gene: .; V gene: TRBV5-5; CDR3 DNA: TGTGCCAGCAGCTTAACGATTCGGAGCCCGGAAGCTTTCTTT; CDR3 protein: CASSLTIRSPEAFF
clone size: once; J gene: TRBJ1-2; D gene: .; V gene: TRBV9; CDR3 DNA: TGTGCCAGCAGCGTAGGGGGGAGAAGGGGCGATTCTAACTATGGCTACACCTTC; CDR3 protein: CASSVGGRRGDSNYGYTF
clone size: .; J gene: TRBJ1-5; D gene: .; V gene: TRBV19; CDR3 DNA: TGTGCCAGTAGAGATCAGGAGCGCCAGCCCCAGCATTTT; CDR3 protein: CASRDQERQPQHF
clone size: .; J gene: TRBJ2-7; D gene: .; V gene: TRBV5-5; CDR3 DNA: TGTGCCAGCAGCGAGGTTAGGTTCTACGAGCAGTACTTC; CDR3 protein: CASSEVRFYEQYF
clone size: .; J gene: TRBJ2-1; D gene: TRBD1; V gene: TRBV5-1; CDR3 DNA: TGCGCCAGCTCCGTTGGGACAGGCTACAATGAGCAGTTCTTC; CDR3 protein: CASSVGTGYNEQFF
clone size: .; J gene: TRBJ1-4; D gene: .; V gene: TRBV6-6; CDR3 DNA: TGTGCCAGCAGTACTCGCGGGGGGACTAATGAAAAACTGTTTTTT; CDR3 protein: CASSTRGGTNEKLFF
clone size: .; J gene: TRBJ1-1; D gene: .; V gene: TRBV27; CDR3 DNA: TGTGCCAGCAGGCTCACCTTTTGGGATGAAGGCACTGAAGCTTTCTTT; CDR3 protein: CASRLTFWDEGTEAFF
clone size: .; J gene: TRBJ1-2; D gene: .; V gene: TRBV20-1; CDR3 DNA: TGCAGTGCTTCAGAAAACTATGGCTACACCTTC; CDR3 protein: CSASENYGYTF
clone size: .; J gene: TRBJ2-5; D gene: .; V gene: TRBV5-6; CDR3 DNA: TGTGCCAGCAGCCAAAGGTTGCTGGGGCAAGAGACCCAGTACTTC; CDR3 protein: CASSQRLLGQETQYF
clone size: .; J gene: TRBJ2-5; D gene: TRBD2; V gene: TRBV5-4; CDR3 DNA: TGTGCCAGCAGCTTGGGCGGGACTAGCGGGAGGGTCAGGGAGACCCAGTACTTC; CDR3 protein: CASSLGGTSGRVRETQYF
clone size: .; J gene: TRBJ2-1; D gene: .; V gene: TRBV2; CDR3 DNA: TGTGCCAGCGTAGGAGTAGCGGTCTACAATGAGCAGTTCTTC; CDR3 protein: CASVGVAVYNEQFF
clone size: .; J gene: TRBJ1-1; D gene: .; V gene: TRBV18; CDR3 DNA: TGTGCCAGCTCACCCGGGGTGAACACTGAAGCTTTCTTT; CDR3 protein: CASSPGVNTEAFF
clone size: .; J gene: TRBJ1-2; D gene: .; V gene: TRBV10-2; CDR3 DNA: TGCGCCAGCAGCAGCTCGACCGAATATGGCTACACCTTC; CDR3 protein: CASSSSTEYGYTF
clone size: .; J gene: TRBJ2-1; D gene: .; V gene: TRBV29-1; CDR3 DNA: TGCAGCGTTGCGGGCCAGCACTACAATGAGCAGTTCTTC; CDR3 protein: CSVAGQHYNEQFF
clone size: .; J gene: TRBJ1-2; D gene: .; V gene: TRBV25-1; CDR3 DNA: TGTGCCAGCAGTGAATTAAGAGGCTCGGATGGCTACACCTTC; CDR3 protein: CASSELRGSDGYTF
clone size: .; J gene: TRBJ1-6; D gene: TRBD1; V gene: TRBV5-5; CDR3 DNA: TGTGCCAGCAGCCTGGGACAGGGAGGAAGGATCTCCTATAATTCACCCCTCCACTTT; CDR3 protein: CASSLGQGGRISYNSPLHF
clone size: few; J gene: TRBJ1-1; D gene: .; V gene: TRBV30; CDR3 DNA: TGTGCCTGGAGTGTAGCCTACACTGAAGCTTTCTTT; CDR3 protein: CAWSVAYTEAFF
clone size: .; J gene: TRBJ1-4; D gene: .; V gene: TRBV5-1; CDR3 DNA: TGCGCCAGCAGTCGACAGTTCCAACTTAATGAAAAACTGTTTTTT; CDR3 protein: CASSRQFQLNEKLFF
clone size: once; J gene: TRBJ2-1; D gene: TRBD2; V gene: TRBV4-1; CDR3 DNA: TGCGCCAGCAGCCAGGCTGGACTAGCGGGTCATCACGGGGGGCAGTTCTTC; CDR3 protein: CASSQAGLAGHHGGQFF
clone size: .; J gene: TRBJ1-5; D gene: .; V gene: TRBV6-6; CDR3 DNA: TGTGCCAGCAGTTTGCAGTGGGAACAGCCCCAGCATTTT; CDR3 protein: CASSLQWEQPQHF
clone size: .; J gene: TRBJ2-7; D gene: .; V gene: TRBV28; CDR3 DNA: TGTGCCAGCAGGACCCAGGGCGCTGAGGGAACCGACGAGCAGTACTTC; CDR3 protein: CASRTQGAEGTDEQYF
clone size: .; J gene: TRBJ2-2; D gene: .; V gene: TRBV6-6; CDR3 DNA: TGTGCCAGCATCCCCCGAACCGGGGAGCTGTTTTTT; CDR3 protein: CASIPRTGELFF
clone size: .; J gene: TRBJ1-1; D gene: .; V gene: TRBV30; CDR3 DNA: TGTGCCTGGTCTAAGAACACTGAAGCTTTCTTT; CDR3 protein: CAWSKNTEAFF
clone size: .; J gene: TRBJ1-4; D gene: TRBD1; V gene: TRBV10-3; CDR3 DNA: TGTGCCATCAGTGAATGGGACAGGCTTAATGAAAAACTGTTTTTT; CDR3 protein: CAISEWDRLNEKLFF
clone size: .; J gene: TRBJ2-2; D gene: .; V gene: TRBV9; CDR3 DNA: TGTGCCAGCAGCGTACTGGACAATTACGGGGAGCTGTTTTTT; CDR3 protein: CASSVLDNYGELFF